This T cell receptor beta chain was sequenced during a study of blood T cell repertoires in COVID-19. Study-wide context: The United States, Italy and Spain supplied acute and convalescent COVID-19 samples. The analysed material was cDNA or gDNA that came from T cells, B-cell-depleted T cells, or PBMCs.

The data were produced by immunoSEQ multiplex PCR, yet TCRdb's version contains in-frame clones alone and is incomplete. The repertoire holds about 350,000 clones, with around nine tenths as singletons. Germline V gene sequence: CDR1 MGHRA, CDR2 YSYEKL. This CDR3 comprises 15 residues. V was clipped by 5 bases and J by 3 bases, with 16 bases between them. Sequencing was carried out using peripheral blood. This clonotype was sampled from an older woman with COVID-19, enrolled during active disease. This sequence joins TRBV4-1 and TRBJ1-1; perhaps TRBD1 as D (6 bases). The CDR3 coding sequence is TGCGCCAGCAGCTCTCTCGGGGGGCGACACACTGAAGCTTTCTTT. As protein: CASSSLGGRHTEAFF.